This T cell receptor (beta chain) came from a study of T cell changes during pregnancy in multiple sclerosis. This CDR3 spans 17 amino acids. V lost 4 bases, J lost 4 bases, and 10 bases stayed unmatched. The germline CDR1 and CDR2 sequences are SGHVS and FQNEAQ. Produced via immunoSEQ multiplex PCR; TCRdb's table is partial and in-frame only. This sample yields approximately 100,000 clones, of which approximately 90% are seen a single time; roughly 3.5% belongs to the top ten. The sequence was obtained from a female donor with multiple sclerosis, enrolled in a pregnancy study. The rearrangement links TRBV7-8 to TRBJ2-1, with TRBD2 identical over 10 bases. This sample comprised peripheral blood, obtained after pregnancy. The CDR3 protein is CASSSERGGLLYNEQFF. The CDR3 DNA reads TGTGCCAGCAGCTCTGAGCGGGGGGGCCTTTTATACAATGAGCAGTTCTTC.